This T cell receptor (beta chain) is drawn from a study (TCRdb year 2016). The library was prepared using RT-PCR. Sequencing used an Illumina MiSeq. Through fastp at Q25 and MiXCR, TCRdb rebuilt clones from the public reads, retaining in-frame beta chains. Identical CDR3 protein sequences are pooled into one entry, listed with their most common genes and DNA. This sample lists 650,000 to 800,000 distinct CDR3 sequences; 14% were detected once. The ten largest clones add up to 3% to 4.5% of the sample. The germline V gene encodes CDR1 DFQATT and CDR2 SNEGSKA (reference sequence). The CDR3 runs 19 amino acids, cysteine and phenylalanine included. The CDR3 DNA has 57 bases and is translated from base 1. The trim is 0 bases for V and 4 bases for J, with a gap of 25 bases between the germline ends. At least ten counts were recorded for this clonotype. Its antigen specificity is not known. Within one base of it there is no much larger clone, and no base qualities were kept.

The sequence derives from a female donor in good health, serving as a healthy control. This receptor chain uses TRBV20-1 and TRBJ2-1; the D gene lacks a confident call. The sample consisted of memory CD4+ T cells from blood. The DNA is TGCAGTGCTAGAGATCCTATGTCAGTCGGAAGACTTTCGTACAATGAGCAGTTCTTC. Its translation reads: CSARDPMSVGRLSYNEQFF.